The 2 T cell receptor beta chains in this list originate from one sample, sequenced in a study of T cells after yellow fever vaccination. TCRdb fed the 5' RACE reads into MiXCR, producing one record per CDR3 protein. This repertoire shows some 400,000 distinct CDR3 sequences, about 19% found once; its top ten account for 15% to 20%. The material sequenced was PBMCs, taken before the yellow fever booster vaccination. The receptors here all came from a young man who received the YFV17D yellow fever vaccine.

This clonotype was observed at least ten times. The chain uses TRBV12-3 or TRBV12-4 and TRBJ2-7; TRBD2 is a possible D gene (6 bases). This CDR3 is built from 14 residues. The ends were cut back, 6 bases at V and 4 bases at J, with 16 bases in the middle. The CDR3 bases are TGTGCCAGCAGCGGGACTGTCGGTACTTACGAGCAGTACTTC. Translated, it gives CASSGTVGTYEQYF.

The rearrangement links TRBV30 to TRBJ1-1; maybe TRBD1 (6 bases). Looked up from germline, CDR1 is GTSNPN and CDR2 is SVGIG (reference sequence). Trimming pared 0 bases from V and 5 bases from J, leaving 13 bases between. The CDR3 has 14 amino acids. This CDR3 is CAWSVGRGWTEAFF. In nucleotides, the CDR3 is TGTGCCTGGAGTGTAGGCAGGGGATGGACTGAAGCTTTCTTT.